This TCR beta chain was sequenced in a study of graft-versus-host responses after intestinal transplantation. Study at large: Among the recipients, transplants were multivisceral, liver-intestinal, or isolated intestinal. Tacrolimus and steroids were given for two to four years to all recipients after anti-thymocyte globulin induction.

V was clipped by 7 bases and J by 7 bases, with 13 bases between them. Per the germline V gene, CDR1 is SQVTM and CDR2 is ANQGSEA. CDR3 size: 11 residues. Irradiated, violet-dye-labeled stimulator cells, about 200,000 in number, were plated with about 200,000 CFSE-labeled responder cells. Generated by immunoSEQ multiplex PCR, the TCRdb table keeps only in-frame clones and is missing some. In the table there are roughly 10,000 clones, roughly 38% of which are singletons. Points from the study as a whole: Recipient marrow held GvH clones, some first seen in ileum or blood.

The sequence came from a human patient who received an intestinal transplant. Sequencing was performed on alloreactive CD8+ T cells from a mixed lymphocyte reaction culture, taken before intestinal transplant. This sample's subset: CFSE-low proliferating T cells sorted from approximately six-day pre-transplant mixed lymphocyte reaction (GvH or HvG direction). The chain has TRBV29-1 and TRBJ2-5; D is uncertain. The CDR3 DNA reads TGCAGCGCTTCTTCCTACGGGACCCAGTACTTC. This codes for CSASSYGTQYF.